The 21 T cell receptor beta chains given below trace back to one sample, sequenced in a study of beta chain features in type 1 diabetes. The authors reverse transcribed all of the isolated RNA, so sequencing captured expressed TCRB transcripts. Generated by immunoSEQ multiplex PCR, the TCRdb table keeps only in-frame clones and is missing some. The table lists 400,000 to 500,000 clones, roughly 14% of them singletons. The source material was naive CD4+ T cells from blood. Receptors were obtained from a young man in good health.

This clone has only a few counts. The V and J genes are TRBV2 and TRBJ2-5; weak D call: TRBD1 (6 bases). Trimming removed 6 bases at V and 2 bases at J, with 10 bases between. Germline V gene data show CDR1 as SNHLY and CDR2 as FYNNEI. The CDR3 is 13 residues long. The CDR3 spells CASRPDRQETQYF. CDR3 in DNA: TGTGCCAGCAGACCGGACAGACAAGAGACCCAGTACTTC.

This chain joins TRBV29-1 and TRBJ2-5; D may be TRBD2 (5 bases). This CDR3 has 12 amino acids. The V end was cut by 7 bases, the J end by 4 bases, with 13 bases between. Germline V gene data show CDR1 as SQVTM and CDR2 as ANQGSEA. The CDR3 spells CSGKGSRETQYF. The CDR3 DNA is TGCAGCGGTAAAGGGAGTAGAGAGACCCAGTACTTC.

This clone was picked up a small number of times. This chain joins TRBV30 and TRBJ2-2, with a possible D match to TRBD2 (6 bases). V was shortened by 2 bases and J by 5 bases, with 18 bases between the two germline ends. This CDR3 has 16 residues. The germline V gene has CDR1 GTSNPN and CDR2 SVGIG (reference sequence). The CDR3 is CAWSTPLAAYTGELFF. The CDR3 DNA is TGTGCCTGGAGTACCCCGTTAGCGGCCTATACCGGGGAGCTGTTTTTT.

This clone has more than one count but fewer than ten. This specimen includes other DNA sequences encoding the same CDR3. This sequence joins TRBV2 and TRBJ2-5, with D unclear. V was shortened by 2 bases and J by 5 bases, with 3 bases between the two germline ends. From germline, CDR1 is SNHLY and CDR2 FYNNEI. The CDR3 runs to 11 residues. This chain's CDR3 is CASSELETQYF. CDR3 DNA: TGTGCCAGCAGTGAACTGGAGACCCAGTACTTC. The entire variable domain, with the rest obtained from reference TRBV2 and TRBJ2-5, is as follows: EPEVTQTPSHQVTQMGQEVILRCVPISNHLYFYWYRQILGQKVEFLVSFYNNEISEKSEIFDDQFSVERPDGSNFTLKIRSTKLEDSAMYFCASSELETQYFGPGTRLLVL.

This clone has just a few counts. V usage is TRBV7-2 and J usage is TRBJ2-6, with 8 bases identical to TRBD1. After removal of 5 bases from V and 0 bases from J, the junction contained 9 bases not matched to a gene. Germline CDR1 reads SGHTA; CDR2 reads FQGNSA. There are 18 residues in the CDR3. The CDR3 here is CASSNHRGYSSGANVLTF. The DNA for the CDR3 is TGTGCCAGCAGCAACCACAGGGGGTACAGCTCTGGGGCCAACGTCCTGACTTTC.

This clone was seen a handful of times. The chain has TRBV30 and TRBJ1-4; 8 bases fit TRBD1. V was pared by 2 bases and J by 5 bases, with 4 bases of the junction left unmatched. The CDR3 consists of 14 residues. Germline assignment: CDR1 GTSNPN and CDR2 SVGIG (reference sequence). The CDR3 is CAWSKTGENEKLFF. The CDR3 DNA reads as TGTGCCTGGAGTAAGACAGGGGAGAATGAAAAACTGTTTTTT.

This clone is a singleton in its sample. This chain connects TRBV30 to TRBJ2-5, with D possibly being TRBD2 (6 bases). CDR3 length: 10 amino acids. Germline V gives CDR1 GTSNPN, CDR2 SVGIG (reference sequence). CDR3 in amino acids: CSTGEETQYF. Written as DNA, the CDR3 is TGTTCCACGGGAGAAGAGACCCAGTACTTC.

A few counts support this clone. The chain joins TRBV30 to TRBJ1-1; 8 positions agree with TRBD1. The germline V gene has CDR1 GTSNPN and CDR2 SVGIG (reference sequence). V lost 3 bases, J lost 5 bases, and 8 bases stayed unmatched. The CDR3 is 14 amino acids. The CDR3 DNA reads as TGTGCCTGGAGGATAGGACAGGGTTTGACTGAAGCTTTCTTT. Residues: CAWRIGQGLTEAFF.

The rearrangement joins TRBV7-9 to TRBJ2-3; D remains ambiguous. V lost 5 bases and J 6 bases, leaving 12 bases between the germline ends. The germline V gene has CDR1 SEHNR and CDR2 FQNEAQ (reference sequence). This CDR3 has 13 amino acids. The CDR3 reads CASSHPAPDTQYF. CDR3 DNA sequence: TGTGCCAGCAGCCACCCAGCGCCGGATACGCAGTATTTT.

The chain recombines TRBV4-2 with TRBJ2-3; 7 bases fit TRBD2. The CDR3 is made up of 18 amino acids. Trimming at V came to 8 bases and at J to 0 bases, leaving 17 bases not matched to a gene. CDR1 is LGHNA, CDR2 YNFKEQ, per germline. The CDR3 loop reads CASSRGGRVIGSTDTQYF. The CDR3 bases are TGTGCCAGCTCCCGAGGCGGGAGAGTCATTGGAAGCACAGATACGCAGTATTTT.

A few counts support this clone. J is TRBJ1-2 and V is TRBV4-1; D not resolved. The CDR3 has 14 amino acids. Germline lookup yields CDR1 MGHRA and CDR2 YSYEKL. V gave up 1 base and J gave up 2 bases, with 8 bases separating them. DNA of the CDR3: TGCGCCAGCAGCCAAGTTCCGGGGAACTATGGCTACACCTTC. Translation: CASSQVPGNYGYTF.

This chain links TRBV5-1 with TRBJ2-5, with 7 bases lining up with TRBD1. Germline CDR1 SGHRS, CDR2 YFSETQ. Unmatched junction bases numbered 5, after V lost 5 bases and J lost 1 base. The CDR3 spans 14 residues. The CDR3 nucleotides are TGCGCCAGCAGAACCGGGACAGCCCAAGAGACCCAGTACTTC. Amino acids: CASRTGTAQETQYF.

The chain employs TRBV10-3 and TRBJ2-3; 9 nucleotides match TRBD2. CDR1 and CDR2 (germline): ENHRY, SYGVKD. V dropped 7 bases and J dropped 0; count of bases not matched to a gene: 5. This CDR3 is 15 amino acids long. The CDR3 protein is CAITSGGTSTDTQYF. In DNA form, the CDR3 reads TGTGCCATCACCAGCGGGGGGACTAGCACAGATACGCAGTATTTT.

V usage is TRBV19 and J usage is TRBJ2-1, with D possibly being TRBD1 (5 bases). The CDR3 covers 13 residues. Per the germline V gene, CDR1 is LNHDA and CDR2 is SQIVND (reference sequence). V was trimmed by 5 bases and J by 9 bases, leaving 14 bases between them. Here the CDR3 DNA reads TGTGCCAGTAGTTCTGGGGCGGCCGGTGAGCAGTTCTTC. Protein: CASSSGAAGEQFF.

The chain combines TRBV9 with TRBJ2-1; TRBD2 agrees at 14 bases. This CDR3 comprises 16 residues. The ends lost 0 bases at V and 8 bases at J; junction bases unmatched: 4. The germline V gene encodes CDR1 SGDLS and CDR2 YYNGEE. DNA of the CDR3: TGTGCCAGCAGCGTAGTCGGGACTAGCGGGAGTGATGAGCAGTTCTTC. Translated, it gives CASSVVGTSGSDEQFF.

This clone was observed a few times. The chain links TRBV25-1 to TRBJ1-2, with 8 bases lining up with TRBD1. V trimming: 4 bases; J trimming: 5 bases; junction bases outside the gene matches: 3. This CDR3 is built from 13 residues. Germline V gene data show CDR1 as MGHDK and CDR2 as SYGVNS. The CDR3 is CASSGGQGYGYTF. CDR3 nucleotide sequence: TGTGCCAGCAGTGGAGGACAGGGATATGGCTACACCTTC.

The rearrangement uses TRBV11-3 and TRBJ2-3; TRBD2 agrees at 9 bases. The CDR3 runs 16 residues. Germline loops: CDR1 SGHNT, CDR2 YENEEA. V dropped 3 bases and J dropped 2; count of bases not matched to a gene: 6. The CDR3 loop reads CASSLGTSRFTDTQYF. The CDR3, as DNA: TGTGCCAGCAGCTTGGGGACTAGCAGATTCACAGATACGCAGTATTTT.

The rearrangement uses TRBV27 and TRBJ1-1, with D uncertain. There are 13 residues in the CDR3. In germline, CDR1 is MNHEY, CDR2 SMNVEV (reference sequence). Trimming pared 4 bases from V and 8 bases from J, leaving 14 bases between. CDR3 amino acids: CASSSPPIREAFF. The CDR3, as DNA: TGTGCCAGCAGTTCGCCCCCCATAAGGGAAGCTTTCTTT.

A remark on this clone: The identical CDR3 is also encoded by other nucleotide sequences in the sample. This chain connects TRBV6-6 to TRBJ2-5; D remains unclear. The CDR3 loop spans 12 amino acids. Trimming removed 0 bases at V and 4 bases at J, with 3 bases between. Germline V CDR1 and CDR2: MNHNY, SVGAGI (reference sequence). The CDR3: CASSYSGETQYF. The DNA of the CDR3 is TGTGCCAGCAGTTACTCAGGAGAGACCCAGTACTTC.

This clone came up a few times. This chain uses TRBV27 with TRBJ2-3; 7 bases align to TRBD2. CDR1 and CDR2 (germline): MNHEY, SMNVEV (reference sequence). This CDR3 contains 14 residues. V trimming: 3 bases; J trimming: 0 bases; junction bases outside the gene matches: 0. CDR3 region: CASSLGGSTDTQYF. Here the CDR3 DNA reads TGTGCCAGCAGTTTGGGGGGGAGCACAGATACGCAGTATTTT.

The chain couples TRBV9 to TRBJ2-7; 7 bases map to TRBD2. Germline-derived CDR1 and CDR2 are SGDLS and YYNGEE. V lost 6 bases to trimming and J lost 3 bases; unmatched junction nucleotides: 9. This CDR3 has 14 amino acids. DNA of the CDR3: TGTGCCAGCACCGAGCGGGATCCATACTACGAGCAGTACGTC. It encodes CASTERDPYYEQYV.